This T cell receptor (beta chain) was obtained from a study of T cell responses to AZD1222 COVID-19 vaccine (dated by TCRdb to about 2021). Some background on the complete study: TCR sequencing covered approximately 230 trial participants: 207 given two doses of AZD1222 and approximately 25 given two doses of MenACWY control vaccine. Trial participants were enrolled into age subgroups of 18-55, 56-69 and 70-plus years, which contained approximately 150, 28 and 58 TCR-sequenced participants, respectively. Study-wide findings and limitations: Most participants were white British and females outnumbered males, and the authors suggested that clonal diversity may have been underestimated. Conclusions about previously exposed vaccinees were limited because only six or seven AZD1222 recipients were SARS-CoV-2 seropositive at baseline. The vaccine-associated CD4 TCRs covered the entire spike protein, and the dominant responses fell in regions 160-218 and 743-854. After two AZD1222 doses, spike-specific TCR breadth and depth were significantly higher than at day 0 and than in MenACWY recipients. In the small 56-69-year group, the increase in depth fell short of significance, most likely because of low power. Reportedly, close to half of the unique spike-specific TCRs recognized epitopes lying outside the regions that are mutated in the B.1.351 and B.1.1.7 variants. Because no day 14 peak-response samples were available, repertoires were characterized only after the peak T cell response.

In light of the paper, this sample's time point label describes: about 28 days (+/-7) after the second vaccine dose. AZD1222 recipients with second doses at about 4 weeks or about 12 weeks were pooled, because spike-specific TCR depth and breadth did not differ between schedules. Samples from vaccinated people were obtained from the UK trials COV001 and COV002, which included a single-blind randomized controlled phase 2/3 trial of AZD1222 (ChAdOx1 nCoV-19) in healthy adults. For TCRbeta chain sequencing, PBMC samples from trial participants were taken at day 0 and at day 28 after the second dose. The CDR3 regions of human TCRbeta chains were analyzed by immunosequencing. The authors' analysis ran thus. TCRs in the repertoires were compared against a reference library of SARS-CoV-2-specific TCRs that had been generated with the MIRA antigen-specificity platform. Breadth was defined as the fraction of unique TCRs that were SARS-CoV-2-associated. Depth was defined as the fraction of total T cells that were SARS-CoV-2-associated. Using the MIRA data, every spike-specific TCR was mapped to the spike region that the TCR reacted to and assigned to either a CD4 or a CD8 class. Log10-transformed breadth and depth values were compared by one-way ANOVA with Sidak's multiple comparisons tests. The clones in this table, taken by TCRdb from immuneACCESS, are in-frame only. Not every clone is retained; where verified, under half of the shortfall comes from an unresolved V gene, and the cause of the rest is unknown. The DNA was the basis for D and trimming; V, J and clone size are from that table. This sample gives 150,000 to 250,000 clones in total; about 94% of them show up just once. The top ten clonotypes cover about 1% of the sample.

Reading the germline V gene gives CDR1 SGHTA and CDR2 FQGNSA. The junction shows trimming of 6 bases on V and 8 bases on J, and the gene matches do not reach 11 bases of it. The CDR3 has 14 amino acids, counting the end cysteine and phenylalanine. Here the CDR3 DNA is all that survives: 42 bases in frame from base 1. About this clone itself: This clone's antigen is unknown. Within one base of it there is no much larger clone, and no base qualities were kept.

The specimen was peripheral blood, collected 28 days after the second AZD1222 dose. This sequence was found in an adult who received the AZD1222 COVID-19 vaccine. Recombination linked TRBV7-2 to TRBJ1-2, with 8 central nucleotides matching TRBD1. The DNA reads TGTGCCAGCAGTAAACAAGACAGGGGATACGGCTACACCTTC. Its protein is CASSKQDRGYGYTF.